The 7 T cell receptor beta chains below were found in one sample sequenced in a study of PD-1 blockade in classical Hodgkin lymphoma. The data were produced by immunoSEQ multiplex PCR, yet TCRdb's version contains in-frame clones alone and is incomplete. The sample yields 25,000 to 30,000 clones, approximately 93% seen once. Stated time point: newly diagnosed, previously untreated cHL patient sample. Specimen: peripheral blood mononuclear cells (PBMCs). The receptors stem from a human donor with classical Hodgkin lymphoma.

The chain carries TRBV7-6 and TRBJ2-3; TRBD2 might be the D (5 bases). CDR1 SGHVS and CDR2 FNYEAQ come from the germline V gene. The germline V and J ends were trimmed by 1 base and 6 bases, with 17 bases remaining between them. The length of the CDR3 is 16 residues. The CDR3 protein is CASSLGGADQTDTQYF. CDR3 bases: TGTGCCAGCAGCTTAGGCGGAGCGGACCAGACTGATACGCAGTATTTT.

The chain combines TRBV4-3 with TRBJ2-2; 11 positions agree with TRBD2. Germline trimming cut 4 bases from V and 4 bases from J; bases unmatched to any gene: 8. From germline, CDR1 is LGHNA and CDR2 YSLEER. The CDR3 contains 17 residues. CDR3 sequence reads: CASSRILSGRGTGELFF. The CDR3 coding sequence is TGCGCCAGCAGCCGGATCCTTAGCGGGAGGGGCACCGGGGAGCTGTTTTTT.

V is TRBV6-6 and J is TRBJ2-3; 9 nucleotides align to TRBD1. The CDR3 loop spans 13 amino acids. V shed 11 bases and J 2 bases; nucleotides not matched to a gene: 5. Germline loops: CDR1 MNHNY, CDR2 SVGAGI (reference sequence). The CDR3 here is CACGDRVTDTQYF. CDR3 DNA: TGTGCCTGTGGGGACAGGGTCACAGATACGCAGTATTTT.

This CDR3 is CASSQDRTRWGNQPQHF. CDR3 nucleotide sequence: TGCGCCAGCAGCCAAGATCGGACCCGGTGGGGCAATCAGCCCCAGCATTTT. This chain connects TRBV4-3 to TRBJ1-5, with D unclear. This CDR3 contains 17 residues. V was pared by 0 bases and J by 2 bases, with 14 bases between. The germline gives CDR1 LGHNA, CDR2 YSLEER.

The rearrangement links TRBV5-4 to TRBJ2-7; 7 nucleotides align to TRBD2. Germline V gene lookup returns CDR1 SGHNT and CDR2 YYREEE (reference sequence). The CDR3 has 14 residues. V shed 3 bases and J 12 bases; nucleotides not matched to a gene: 15. CDR3 sequence: CASSSYTTAGPTYF. The CDR3, as DNA: TGTGCCAGCAGCTCCTATACTACAGCGGGACCGACGTACTTC.

The rearrangement links TRBV25-1 to TRBJ2-3, with 7 nucleotides matching TRBD2. The ends lost 3 bases at V and 2 bases at J; junction bases unmatched: 14. CDR1 is MGHDK and CDR2 is SYGVNS in the germline V gene. The CDR3 is 18 residues long. The CDR3 sequence is CASSDFGPSGAYTDTQYF. In DNA, the CDR3 is TGTGCCAGCAGTGATTTCGGCCCTAGCGGAGCCTACACAGATACGCAGTATTTT. Filled out from reference TRBV25-1 and TRBJ2-3, the complete variable domain reads EADIYQTPRYLVIGTGKKITLECSQTMGHDKMYWYQQDPGMELHLIHYSYGVNSTEKGDLSSESTVSRIRTEHFPLTLESARPSHTSQYLCASSDFGPSGAYTDTQYFGPGTRLTVL.

The chain combines TRBV6-5 with TRBJ2-3, with 8 nucleotides matching TRBD1. CDR3 size: 14 residues. Per the germline V gene, CDR1 is MNHEY and CDR2 is SVGAGI. Unmatched junction bases numbered 4, after V lost 6 bases and J lost 2 bases. CDR3 DNA sequence: TGTGCCAGCAGCCGACAGGGGTCCACAGATACGCAGTATTTT. Residues: CASSRQGSTDTQYF.